This entry features one TCR beta chain sequence. The assay was immunoSEQ multiplex PCR, and TCRdb's table has in-frame clones only and misses some. The table records approximately 87,000 clones, 75% to 95% of them present only once. CDR3 length equals 20 residues. Germline loops: CDR1 GTSNPN, CDR2 SVGIG (reference sequence). With 0 bases clipped from V and 2 bases from J, the junction kept 19 bases outside the gene matches. The record originates from a study of T cell changes during pregnancy in multiple sclerosis. The chain uses TRBV30 and TRBJ2-3; 8 bases are shared with TRBD2. The specimen comprised CD4+ T cells from peripheral blood mononuclear cells, sampled in the second trimester of pregnancy. This receptor was obtained from a female donor with multiple sclerosis, enrolled in a pregnancy study. Here the CDR3 reads CAWSVRGERGRRADTDTQYF. The CDR3 nucleotides read TGTGCCTGGAGTGTACGGGGGGAGCGGGGGAGAAGGGCCGACACAGATACGCAGTATTTT.